A single sample gave rise to the 24 T cell receptor beta chains below, sequenced in a study of identical twins. MiXCR, applied by TCRdb to the 5' RACE reads, yields one record per CDR3 protein. The data show some 320,000 distinct CDR3 sequences, roughly 12% seen once. This sample was shared with a second study, whose subject was yellow fever vaccine responses in identical twins.

Sequencing was performed on CD8+ T cells sorted from blood. These receptor sequences come from a woman between 18 and 29 years old in good health.

This clonotype showed up just a few times. This rearrangement joins TRBV4-1 to TRBJ2-1; D call uncertain. The CDR3 has 13 amino acids. Germline loops: CDR1 MGHRA, CDR2 YSYEKL. Trimming took off 1 base at V and 5 bases at J, with 6 bases between the two ends. Here the CDR3 reads CASSQVQNNEQFF. The CDR3 nucleotides are TGCGCCAGCAGCCAAGTCCAAAACAATGAGCAGTTCTTC.

This clonotype appeared many times. This chain joins TRBV4-1 and TRBJ2-5; 7 bases align to TRBD1. V was pared by 3 bases and J by 5 bases, with 6 bases of the junction left unmatched. Germline loops: CDR1 MGHRA, CDR2 YSYEKL. The CDR3 sequence is 14 residues long. CDR3 region: CASSQTGIEETQYF. For the CDR3, the DNA is TGCGCCAGCAGCCAGACAGGGATTGAGGAGACCCAGTACTTC.

The genes are TRBV9 and TRBJ2-3; D is unresolved. CDR1 is SGDLS, CDR2 YYNGEE, per germline. V lost 0 bases and J lost 3, with 8 bases in between. The CDR3 is 14 amino acids. The chain's CDR3 is CASSVDGETDTQYF. CDR3 nucleotide sequence: TGTGCCAGCAGCGTAGATGGCGAAACAGATACGCAGTATTTT.

The chain combines TRBV7-8 with TRBJ2-5; D remains ambiguous. CDR1 and CDR2 from the germline V gene are SGHVS and FQNEAQ. The CDR3 runs to 15 residues. Deletions cut 1 base from V and 2 bases from J, with 11 bases between. CDR3 sequence (DNA): TGTGCCAGCAGCTTAGTGTTTGCCGTACAAGAGACCCAGTACTTC. Amino acids: CASSLVFAVQETQYF.

This clonotype has only a few counts. This chain joins TRBV10-1 and TRBJ2-3; D possibly corresponds to TRBD2 (5 bases). Germline CDR1 is WNHNN and CDR2 is SYGVQD (reference sequence). This CDR3 contains 14 residues. Trimming left V 6 bases short and J 2 bases short, with 12 bases between. The CDR3 DNA reads as TGCGCCAGCAGCGAGGGCCGTCTCACAGATACGCAGTATTTT. It specifies CASSEGRLTDTQYF.

This clonotype was counted many times. The J gene is TRBJ2-7, the V gene TRBV12-3 or TRBV12-4; D perhaps matches TRBD1 (5 bases). The V and J ends lost 6 bases and 4 bases respectively, with 10 bases between them. This CDR3 region has 12 residues. CDR3 nucleotide sequence: TGTGCCAGCAGCCTAGACAGATACGAGCAGTACGTC. Protein sequence: CASSLDRYEQYV.

This clonotype showed up many times. The chain carries TRBV7-9 and TRBJ2-1; either TRBD1 or TRBD2 may supply D (5 bases each). Germline V gives CDR1 SEHNR, CDR2 FQNEAQ (reference sequence). Trimming cost V 7 bases and J 2 bases, with 15 bases left between them. The CDR3 runs 15 residues. CDR3 region: CASNSGTPAYNEQFF. CDR3 nucleotide sequence: TGTGCCAGCAACTCCGGGACCCCCGCCTACAATGAGCAGTTCTTC.

The chain joins TRBV15 to TRBJ2-5; a possible D gene is TRBD2 (6 bases). The CDR3 length is 13 residues. The V end was cut by 5 bases, the J end by 9 bases, with 16 bases between. Germline V gene lookup returns CDR1 LNHNV and CDR2 YYDKDF (reference sequence). For the CDR3, the DNA is TGTGCCACCAGCTCCTTTTACTGGAGGGCCCAGTACTTC. It is translated as CATSSFYWRAQYF.

This clonotype was seen at least ten times. V and J are TRBV7-9 and TRBJ1-2, with no clear D. Germline V CDR1 and CDR2: SEHNR, FQNEAQ (reference sequence). V was pared by 5 bases and J by 0 bases, with 13 bases between. CDR3 length equals 15 residues. CDR3 residues: CASSRESAANYGYTF. CDR3 sequence (DNA): TGTGCCAGCAGCCGAGAATCGGCGGCTAACTATGGCTACACCTTC. Filled out from reference TRBV7-9 and TRBJ1-2, the complete variable domain reads DTGVSQNPRHKITKRGQNVTFRCDPISEHNRLYWYRQTLGQGPEFLTYFQNEAQLEKSRLLSDRFSAERPKGSFSTLEIQRTEQGDSAMYLCASSRESAANYGYTFGSGTRLTVV.

The table lists this clonotype with a few counts. DNA for the CDR3: TGTGCCAGCAGCTTCTTGGGAGGGTTGAACACTGAAGCTTTCTTT. It is translated as CASSFLGGLNTEAFF. The rearrangement uses TRBV5-5 and TRBJ1-1; the D is unclear. Germline CDR1 SGHKS, CDR2 YYEKEE (reference sequence). The CDR3 loop spans 15 amino acids. Trimming shortened V by 2 bases and J by 0 bases, and 11 bases separated the two germline ends.

This clonotype was seen a handful of times. V and J are TRBV24-1 and TRBJ2-5; TRBD1 matches at 7 bases. The CDR3 runs 16 residues. V dropped 3 bases and J dropped 2; count of bases not matched to a gene: 8. Per germline, CDR1 KGHDR and CDR2 SFDVKD. The CDR3 region is CATSDQTGTAQETQYF. The CDR3 region has the DNA TGTGCCACCAGTGATCAGACCGGGACAGCACAAGAGACCCAGTACTTC.

This clonotype was picked up a small number of times. V usage is TRBV4-1 and J usage is TRBJ1-2; D gene uncertain. V was cut by 1 base and J by 2 bases, with 14 bases left in between. Germline CDR1 reads MGHRA; CDR2 reads YSYEKL. The CDR3 sequence is 16 residues long. CDR3 region: CASSQGEVTRNYGYTF. CDR3 DNA: TGCGCCAGCAGCCAAGGAGAGGTCACACGAAACTATGGCTACACCTTC.

This clonotype was observed a handful of times. V usage is TRBV20-1 and J usage is TRBJ2-7; D call uncertain. The CDR3 runs 14 residues. The V and J ends lost 4 bases and 0 bases respectively, with 13 bases between them. Germline lookup yields CDR1 DFQATT and CDR2 SNEGSKA (reference sequence). The CDR3 region has the DNA TGCAGTGCTATGCCGGGCCCGAGCTCCTACGAGCAGTACTTC. Its translation: CSAMPGPSSYEQYF.

The chain is built from TRBV9 and TRBJ2-1; 9 bases are a match to TRBD2. The germline V gene has CDR1 SGDLS and CDR2 YYNGEE. Trimming at V came to 0 bases and at J to 2 bases, leaving 6 bases not matched to a gene. The CDR3 is 17 amino acids. CDR3 residues: CASSVVGSSGAYNEQFF. As DNA, the CDR3 is TGTGCCAGCAGCGTAGTGGGGTCTAGCGGGGCCTACAATGAGCAGTTCTTC.

The sample holds many counts of this clonotype. V and J are TRBV6-5 and TRBJ2-2; D not certain. The CDR3 consists of 15 residues. The germline V and J ends were trimmed by 2 bases and 4 bases, with 11 bases remaining between them. The germline V gene has CDR1 MNHEY and CDR2 SVGAGI. CDR3 DNA sequence: TGTGCCAGCAGTTACGTCGCCTCGGGCACCGGGGAGCTGTTTTTT. As protein: CASSYVASGTGELFF.

The V call is TRBV4-1, the J call TRBJ2-3, with 11 bases aligning to TRBD2. The CDR3 runs to 18 residues. The V gene end was trimmed by 0 bases and the J gene end by 4 bases; junction bases not matched to a gene: 9. Germline-derived CDR1 and CDR2 are MGHRA and YSYEKL. CDR3 amino acids: CASSQEFLAGGRADTQYF. The CDR3 DNA sequence: TGCGCCAGCAGCCAAGAGTTCCTAGCGGGGGGCCGGGCAGATACGCAGTATTTT.

Here the CDR3 DNA reads TGTGCCAGCAGCCCGGGCACTAGCGACAACTACGAGCAGTACTTC. Protein product: CASSPGTSDNYEQYF. The rearrangement uses TRBV28 and TRBJ2-7; TRBD2 matches 7 bases. The CDR3 length is 15 residues. V gave up 6 bases and J gave up 3 bases; unmatched junction bases: 11. Germline loops: CDR1 MDHEN, CDR2 SYDVKM.

The CDR3 here is CASGRVGRATGELFF. DNA for the CDR3: TGTGCCAGCGGCAGGGTCGGTCGTGCCACCGGGGAGCTGTTTTTT. This chain links TRBV27 with TRBJ2-2, with a weak D call TRBD1 (5 bases). Trimming took 8 bases from V and 4 from J, leaving 17 bases between them. The length of the CDR3 is 15 residues. CDR1 is MNHEY and CDR2 is SMNVEV in the germline V gene (reference sequence).

The chain employs TRBV10-3 and TRBJ2-2, with D tentatively TRBD1 (6 bases). CDR1 and CDR2 from the germline V gene are ENHRY and SYGVKD. This CDR3 is 13 amino acids long. V was cut by 8 bases and J by 7 bases, with 14 bases left in between. CDR3 coding DNA: TGTGCCATCCCAGGGAGACAGGACGGGGAGCTGTTTTTT. It yields the protein CAIPGRQDGELFF.

There are many counts of this clonotype. The genes are TRBV7-9 and TRBJ2-3; TRBD1 agrees at 8 bases. V dropped 5 bases and J dropped 0; count of bases not matched to a gene: 7. The CDR3 is 16 residues long. Germline values: CDR1 SEHNR, CDR2 FQNEAQ (reference sequence). The CDR3 DNA reads TGTGCCAGCAGCGCCACAGGGGGTGGAAGCACAGATACGCAGTATTTT. Translation gives CASSATGGGSTDTQYF.

This clonotype showed up many times. This chain links TRBV14 with TRBJ1-1, with D possibly TRBD1 on 5 matching bases. V was clipped by 4 bases and J by 1 base, with 16 bases between them. This CDR3 is built from 16 residues. Per the germline V gene, CDR1 is SGHDN and CDR2 is FVKESK. CDR3: CASSPPRGWENTEAFF. DNA of the CDR3: TGTGCCAGCAGCCCCCCCCGGGGCTGGGAGAACACTGAAGCTTTCTTT.

The chain has TRBV2 and TRBJ1-2, with D maybe TRBD1 (5 bases). CDR1 is SNHLY, CDR2 FYNNEI, per germline. V was clipped by 6 bases and J by 5 bases, with 19 bases between them. This CDR3 region has 15 residues. Here the CDR3 DNA reads TGTGCCAGCAGAGCGGACAACTCATACCTATATGGCTACACCTTC. This translates into CASRADNSYLYGYTF.

This clonotype was detected only a few times. The chain has TRBV20-1 and TRBJ2-7, with D possibly matching TRBD1 (5 bases). The CDR3 has 16 amino acids. V lost 6 bases to trimming and J lost 3 bases, with 24 bases between them. Germline lookup yields CDR1 DFQATT and CDR2 SNEGSKA (reference sequence). CDR3 in amino acids: CSALLTGREVVYEQYF. The CDR3 DNA reads TGCAGTGCACTTCTAACAGGCAGGGAAGTGGTCTACGAGCAGTACTTC.

This clonotype was picked up a small number of times. The chain has TRBV4-1 and TRBJ1-1; 8 nucleotides agree with TRBD1. This CDR3 has 14 residues. The J segment lost 4 bases and the V segment lost 8 bases, leaving 9 bases of the junction unmatched. CDR1 and CDR2 from the germline V gene are MGHRA and YSYEKL. The CDR3 reads CASGYQGASTEAFF. The DNA of the CDR3 is TGCGCCAGCGGCTACCAGGGGGCAAGCACTGAAGCTTTCTTT.